This TCR beta chain originates from a study of blood T cell repertoires in COVID-19. Across the study: Sites across the United States, Italy and Spain contributed samples from acute and convalescent COVID-19. Sources were T cells, B-cell-depleted T cells, or PBMCs; the material itself was cDNA or gDNA.

Trimming removed 7 bases from V and 2 bases from J; junction bases left unmatched: 10. The CDR3 covers 16 residues. Per germline, CDR1 MNHNY and CDR2 SVGAGI (reference sequence). Under the authors' procedure: It was from reference gene primer amplification that nucleated cell counts were estimated. Libraries were prepared by immunoSEQ multiplex PCR; TCRdb keeps only in-frame clonotypes and omits some of them. V and J calls and clone size come straight from that table; D and trimming were deduced from the DNA. The profile shows some 220,000 clones, less than 85% of them singletons. The sequenced material came from peripheral blood. This clonotype was obtained from an older woman with acute or convalescent COVID-19. The chain links TRBV6-6 to TRBJ1-1; TRBD1 aligns across 10 bases. This CDR3 is CASTPLRTGGNTEAFF. The CDR3 coding sequence is TGTGCCAGCACCCCCCTTCGGACAGGGGGTAACACTGAAGCTTTCTTT.